This T cell receptor beta chain was recorded in a study of regulatory T cells in long-lasting Graves disease. As for the study in general: Positivity for TSH receptor antibodies plus over 5 years of antithyroid drugs meant persistent Graves' disease. General observations from the study: Between persistent patients, fewer than 3,500 public clonotypes were shared, exceeding the 800 to 1,000 shared between new patients.

The CDR3 consists of 16 residues. The germline V gene has CDR1 MDHEN and CDR2 SYDVKM. Trimming stripped 5 bases from V and 4 bases from J, with 21 bases between. Time point of the sample: persistent/refractory GD, antithyroid drugs over 5 years with positive TRAb. PBMCs provided the RNA from which the TCR library was made. Graves' disease diagnosis used American Thyroid Association guidelines. Assembly of TCR beta libraries relied on iRepertoire HTBI primers together with Arm-PCR of CDR3 regions. As processed by the authors: Throughout the samples, researchers identified some 57 TRBV and approximately 15 TRBJ segments. TCRdb re-called the multiplex PCR reads through MiXCR, storing one row per CDR3 protein. What appears here as the V and J calls and clone size reflects TCRdb's work, not the paper's. The sample shows a few hundred thousand distinct CDR3 sequences, around 20% of them seen only once. This clonotype was recorded at least ten times. Its antigen is as yet unknown.

V is TRBV28 and J is TRBJ2-7; the D gene could be TRBD1 or TRBD2 (5 bases each). The receptor was isolated from a female donor with Graves disease. The source was peripheral blood mononuclear cells (PBMCs), collected when the disease was refractory, from a patient treated with antithyroid drugs. The CDR3 is CASSDYPGRRNYEQYF. CDR3 DNA: TGTGCCAGCAGTGACTACCCGGGACGGCGCAATTACGAGCAGTACTTC.